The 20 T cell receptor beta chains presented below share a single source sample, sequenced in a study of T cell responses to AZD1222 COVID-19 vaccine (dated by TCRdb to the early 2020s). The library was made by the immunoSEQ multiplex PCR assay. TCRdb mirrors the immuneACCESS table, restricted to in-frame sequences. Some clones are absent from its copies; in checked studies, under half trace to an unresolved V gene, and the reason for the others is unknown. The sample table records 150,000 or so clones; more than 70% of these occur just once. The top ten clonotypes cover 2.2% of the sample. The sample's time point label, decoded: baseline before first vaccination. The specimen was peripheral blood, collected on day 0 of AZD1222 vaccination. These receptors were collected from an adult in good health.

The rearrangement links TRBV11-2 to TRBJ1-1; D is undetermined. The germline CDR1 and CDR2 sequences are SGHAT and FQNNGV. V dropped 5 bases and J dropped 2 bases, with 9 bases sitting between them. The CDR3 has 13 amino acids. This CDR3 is CASSPSYNTEAFF. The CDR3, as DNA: TGTGCCAGCAGCCCTAGCTATAACACTGAAGCTTTCTTT.

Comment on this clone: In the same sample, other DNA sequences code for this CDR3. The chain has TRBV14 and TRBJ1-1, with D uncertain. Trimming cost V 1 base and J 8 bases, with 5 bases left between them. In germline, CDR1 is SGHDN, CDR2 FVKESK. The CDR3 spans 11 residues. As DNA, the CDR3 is TGTGCCAGCAGCCAAGGGCCAGAAGCTTTCTTT. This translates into CASSQGPEAFF.

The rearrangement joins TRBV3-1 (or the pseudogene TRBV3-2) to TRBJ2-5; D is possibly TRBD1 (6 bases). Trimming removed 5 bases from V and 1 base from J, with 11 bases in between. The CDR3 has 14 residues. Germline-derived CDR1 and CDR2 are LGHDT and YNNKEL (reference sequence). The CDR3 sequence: CASSIQGPQETQYF. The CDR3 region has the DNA TGTGCCAGCAGCATACAGGGACCCCAAGAGACCCAGTACTTC.

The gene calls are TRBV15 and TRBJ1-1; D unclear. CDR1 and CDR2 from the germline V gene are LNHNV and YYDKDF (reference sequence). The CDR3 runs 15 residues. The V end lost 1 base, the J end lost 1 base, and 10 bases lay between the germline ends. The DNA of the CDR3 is TGTGCCACCAGCAGAGTACGACACGGGAACACTGAAGCTTTCTTT. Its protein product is CATSRVRHGNTEAFF.

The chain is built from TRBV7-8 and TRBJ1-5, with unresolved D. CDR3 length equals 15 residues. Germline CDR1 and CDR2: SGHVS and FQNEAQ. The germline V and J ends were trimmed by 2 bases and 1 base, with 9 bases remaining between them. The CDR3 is CASSLNYQSNQPQHF. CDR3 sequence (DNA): TGTGCCAGCAGCTTAAATTACCAGAGCAATCAGCCCCAGCATTTT.

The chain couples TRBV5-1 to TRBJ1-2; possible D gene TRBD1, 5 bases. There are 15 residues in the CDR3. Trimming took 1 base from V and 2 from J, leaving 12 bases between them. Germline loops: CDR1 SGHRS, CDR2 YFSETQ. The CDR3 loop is CASSLSWTTNYGYTF. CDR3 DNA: TGCGCCAGCAGCTTGTCTTGGACAACCAACTATGGCTACACCTTC.

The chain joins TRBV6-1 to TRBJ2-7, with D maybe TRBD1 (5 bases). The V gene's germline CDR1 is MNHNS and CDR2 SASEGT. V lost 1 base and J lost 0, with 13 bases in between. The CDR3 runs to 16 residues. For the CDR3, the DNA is TGTGCCAGCAGTGAAGTTAGACAGAGCAGCTCCTACGAGCAGTACTTC. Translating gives CASSEVRQSSSYEQYF.

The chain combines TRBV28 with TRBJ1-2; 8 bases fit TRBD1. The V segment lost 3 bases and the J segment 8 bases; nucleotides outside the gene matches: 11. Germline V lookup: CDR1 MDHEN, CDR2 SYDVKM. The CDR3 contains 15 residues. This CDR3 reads CASSLQGALSWGYTF. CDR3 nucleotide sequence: TGTGCCAGCAGTTTGCAGGGGGCCCTCTCATGGGGCTACACCTTC.

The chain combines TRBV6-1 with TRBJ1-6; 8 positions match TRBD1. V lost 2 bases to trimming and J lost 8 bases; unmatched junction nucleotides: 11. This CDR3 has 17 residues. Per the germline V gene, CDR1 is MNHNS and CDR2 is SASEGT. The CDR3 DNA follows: TGTGCCAGCAGTGAACCTACCCGGACAGGGCGTTATTCACCCCTCCACTTT. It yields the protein CASSEPTRTGRYSPLHF.

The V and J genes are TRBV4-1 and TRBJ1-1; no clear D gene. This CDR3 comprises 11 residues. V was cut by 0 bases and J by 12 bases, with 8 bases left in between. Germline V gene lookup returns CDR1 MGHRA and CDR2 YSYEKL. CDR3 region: CASSQESLTFF. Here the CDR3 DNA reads TGCGCCAGCAGCCAAGAATCGCTGACTTTCTTT.

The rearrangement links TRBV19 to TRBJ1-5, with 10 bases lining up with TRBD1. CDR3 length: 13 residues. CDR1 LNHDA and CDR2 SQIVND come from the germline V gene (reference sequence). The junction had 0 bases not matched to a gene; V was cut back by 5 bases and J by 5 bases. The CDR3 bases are TGTGCCAGTAGTGGACAGGGGGATCAGCCCCAGCATTTT. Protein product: CASSGQGDQPQHF.

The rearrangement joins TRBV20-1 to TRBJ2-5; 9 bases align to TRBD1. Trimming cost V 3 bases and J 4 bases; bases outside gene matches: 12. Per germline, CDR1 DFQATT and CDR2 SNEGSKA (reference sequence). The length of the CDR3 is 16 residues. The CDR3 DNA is TGCAGTGCTAGTAGGTCCTCCGGGACAGGGACAGAGACCCAGTACTTC. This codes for CSASRSSGTGTETQYF.

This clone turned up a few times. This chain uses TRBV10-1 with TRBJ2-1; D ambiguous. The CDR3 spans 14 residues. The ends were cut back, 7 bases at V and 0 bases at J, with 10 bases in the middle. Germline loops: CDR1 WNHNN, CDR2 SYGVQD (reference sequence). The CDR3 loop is CASTQVSSYNEQFF. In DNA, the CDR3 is TGCGCCAGCACGCAGGTAAGCTCCTACAATGAGCAGTTCTTC.

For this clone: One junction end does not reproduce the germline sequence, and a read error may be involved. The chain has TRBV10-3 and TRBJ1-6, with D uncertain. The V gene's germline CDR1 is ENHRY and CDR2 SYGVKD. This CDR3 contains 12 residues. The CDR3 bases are TGTGCCGTCAGTGAGTCACCCCCAGCCCTCCACTTT. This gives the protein CAVSESPPALHF.

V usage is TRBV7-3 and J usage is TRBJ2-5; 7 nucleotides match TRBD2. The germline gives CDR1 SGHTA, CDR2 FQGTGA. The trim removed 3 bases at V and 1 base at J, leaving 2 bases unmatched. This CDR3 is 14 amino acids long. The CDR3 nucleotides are TGTGCCAGCAGCTTGGGGGGGACCCAAGAGACCCAGTACTTC. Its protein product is CASSLGGTQETQYF.

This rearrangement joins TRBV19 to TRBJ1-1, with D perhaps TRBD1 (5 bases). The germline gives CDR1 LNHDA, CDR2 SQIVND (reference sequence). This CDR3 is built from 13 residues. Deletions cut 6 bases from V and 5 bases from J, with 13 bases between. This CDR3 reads CASSSRGVTEAFF. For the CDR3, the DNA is TGTGCCAGTAGCAGCCGGGGGGTTACTGAAGCTTTCTTT.

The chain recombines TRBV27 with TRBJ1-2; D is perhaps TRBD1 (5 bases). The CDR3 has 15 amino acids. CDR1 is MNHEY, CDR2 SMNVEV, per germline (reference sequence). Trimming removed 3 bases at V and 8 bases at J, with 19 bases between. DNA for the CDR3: TGTGCCAGCAGTTTGTCGCAGGGTTTTGGGGCGGGCTACACCTTC. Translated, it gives CASSLSQGFGAGYTF.

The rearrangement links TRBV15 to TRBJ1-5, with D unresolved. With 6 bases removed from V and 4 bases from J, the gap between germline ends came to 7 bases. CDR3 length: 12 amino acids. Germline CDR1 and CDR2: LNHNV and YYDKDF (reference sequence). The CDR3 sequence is CATRGPNQPQHF. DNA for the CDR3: TGTGCCACCAGGGGCCCAAATCAGCCCCAGCATTTT.

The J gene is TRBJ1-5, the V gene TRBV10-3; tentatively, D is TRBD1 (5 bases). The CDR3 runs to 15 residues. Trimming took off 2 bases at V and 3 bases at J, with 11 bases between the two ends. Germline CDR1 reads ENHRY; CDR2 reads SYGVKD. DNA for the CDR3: TGTGCCATCAGTGAGGGTACAGGAAACAATCAGCCCCAGCATTTT. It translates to CAISEGTGNNQPQHF.

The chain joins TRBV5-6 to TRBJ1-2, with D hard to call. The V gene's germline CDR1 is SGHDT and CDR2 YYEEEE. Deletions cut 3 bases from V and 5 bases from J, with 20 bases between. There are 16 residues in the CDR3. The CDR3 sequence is CASSSRGGFSVYGYTF. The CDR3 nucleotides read TGTGCCAGCAGCTCACGGGGAGGGTTTTCGGTGTATGGCTACACCTTC.